This passage covers 20 T cell receptor beta chains from one sample sequenced in a study of cytotoxic CD8 clonotypes in ibrutinib-treated CLL. Generated by immunoSEQ multiplex PCR, the TCRdb table keeps only in-frame clones and is missing some. This sample has 300,000 to 350,000 clones, with roughly 79% found just once. This specimen was PBMCs, taken before ibrutinib treatment. The receptors stem from a human donor with chronic lymphocytic leukemia.

The V gene is TRBV28, the J gene TRBJ2-7; TRBD2 agrees at 10 bases. CDR1 MDHEN and CDR2 SYDVKM come from the germline V gene. The CDR3 extends over 15 amino acids. J gave up 7 bases and V 3 bases, and 9 bases lay outside the gene matches. The CDR3 spells CASSFRLAGVGEQYF. The CDR3 DNA sequence: TGTGCCAGCAGTTTTCGGCTAGCGGGAGTGGGAGAGCAGTACTTC.

The V and J genes are TRBV11-2 and TRBJ2-7; no clear D gene. This CDR3 comprises 13 residues. Trimming took 5 bases from V and 3 from J, leaving 11 bases between them. In germline, CDR1 is SGHAT, CDR2 FQNNGV. The CDR3 coding sequence is TGTGCCAGCAGCCCCCCTTGGGGCTACGAGCAGTACTTC. The encoded protein is CASSPPWGYEQYF.

The chain links TRBV27 to TRBJ2-1; D remains ambiguous. The CDR3 consists of 13 residues. Germline values: CDR1 MNHEY, CDR2 SMNVEV (reference sequence). The V gene lost 2 bases and the J gene lost 5 bases, with 7 bases spanning the gap. CDR3 sequence: CASSLRRNNEQFF. DNA of the CDR3: TGTGCCAGCAGTTTACGGCGGAACAATGAGCAGTTCTTC.

This rearrangement joins TRBV4-3 to TRBJ2-2; no reliable D call. This CDR3 contains 14 residues. Germline V gene sequence: CDR1 LGHNA, CDR2 YSLEER. V was cut by 5 bases and J by 1 base, with 8 bases left in between. Here the CDR3 DNA reads TGCGCCAGCAGCACCCTCGAGAACACCGGGGAGCTGTTTTTT. This sequence encodes CASSTLENTGELFF.

The chain is built from TRBV30 and TRBJ2-7; perhaps TRBD2 as D (6 bases). Germline lookup yields CDR1 GTSNPN and CDR2 SVGIG (reference sequence). V was shortened by 3 bases and J by 5 bases, with 23 bases between the two germline ends. The CDR3 totals 16 residues. CDR3 DNA sequence: TGTGCCTGGAGGGCCACACTAGCTTTCCCCTTCGACGAGCAGTACTTC. Translated: CAWRATLAFPFDEQYF.

V usage is TRBV28 and J usage is TRBJ2-7; 13 bases map to TRBD2. The V segment lost 8 bases and the J segment 5 bases; nucleotides outside the gene matches: 6. CDR1 is MDHEN, CDR2 SYDVKM, per germline. The CDR3 is 14 residues long. CDR3 nucleotide sequence: TGTGCCAGCGGGGGACTAGCGGGATTCAACGAGCAGTACTTC. Its translation: CASGGLAGFNEQYF.

The V call is TRBV5-1, the J call TRBJ2-1; 9 bases map to TRBD2. This CDR3 has 14 residues. With V trimmed by 2 bases and J by 4 bases, 1 base remained unmatched. Germline V CDR1 and CDR2: SGHRS, YFSETQ. As DNA, the CDR3 is TGCGCCAGCAGCTTTAGCGGGAGATACAATGAGCAGTTCTTC. Protein product: CASSFSGRYNEQFF.

The chain uses TRBV9 and TRBJ2-5; 14 positions match TRBD2. CDR1 SGDLS and CDR2 YYNGEE come from the germline V gene. CDR3 length equals 16 residues. V was pared by 6 bases and J by 5 bases, with 9 bases of the junction left unmatched. CDR3 nucleotide sequence: TGTGCCAGCACCCCGATGGGACTAGCGGGAGTGGAGACCCAGTACTTC. Amino acids: CASTPMGLAGVETQYF.

The J gene is TRBJ2-7, the V gene TRBV2, with 7 nucleotides matching TRBD1. The CDR3 is made up of 12 amino acids. Losses at the gene ends were 9 bases for V and 3 bases for J; bases not matched to a gene: 5. Germline CDR1 reads SNHLY; CDR2 reads FYNNEI. The CDR3 DNA follows: TGTGCCAGAGACAGGGTAGGCTACGAGCAGTACTTC. Its translation: CARDRVGYEQYF.

The chain recombines TRBV6-1 with TRBJ2-7; 8 bases align to TRBD1. In germline, CDR1 is MNHNS, CDR2 SASEGT. This CDR3 is built from 13 residues. V was clipped by 4 bases and J by 7 bases; unmatched bases: 6. CDR3 nucleotides: TGTGCCAGCAGTGGATGGACAGGGAGGGAGCAGTACTTC. Encoded protein: CASSGWTGREQYF.

The CDR3, as DNA: TGTGCCAGCAAGACAGGGGGCTTCACTGAAGCTTTCTTT. This encodes CASKTGGFTEAFF. The chain combines TRBV27 with TRBJ1-1, with 10 bases lining up with TRBD1. With V trimmed by 7 bases and J by 4 bases, 3 bases remained unmatched. Germline CDR1 reads MNHEY; CDR2 reads SMNVEV (reference sequence). The CDR3 extends over 13 amino acids.

This clone has a single count. The sample has other DNA sequences that encode this CDR3 too. The genes are TRBV20-1 and TRBJ1-2; D is unresolved. Germline V CDR1 and CDR2: DFQATT, SNEGSKA (reference sequence). The CDR3 runs 11 residues. Deletions cut 3 bases from V and 3 bases from J, with 5 bases between. CDR3 sequence: CSARTDYGYTF. CDR3 coding DNA: TGCAGTGCTAGGACGGACTATGGCTACACCTTC.

The gene calls are TRBV7-2 and TRBJ2-1; 13 bases match TRBD2. With 5 bases clipped from V and 9 bases from J, the junction kept 16 bases outside the gene matches. The CDR3 contains 18 residues. Germline V lookup: CDR1 SGHTA, CDR2 FQGNSA. The CDR3 sequence: CASSPGTSGTLWGGEQFF. CDR3 nucleotides: TGTGCCAGCAGCCCAGGGACTAGCGGGACGCTATGGGGGGGTGAGCAGTTCTTC. Supplemented by reference TRBV7-2 and TRBJ2-1, the full variable domain reads GAGVSQSPSNKVTEKGKDVELRCDPISGHTALYWYRQSLGQGLEFLIYFQGNSAPDKSGLPSDRFSAERTGGSVSTLTIQRTQQEDSAVYLCASSPGTSGTLWGGEQFFGPGTRLTVL.

This clone was counted only a few times. The chain uses TRBV7-9 and TRBJ1-2, with no clear D. CDR1 and CDR2 from the germline V gene are SEHNR and FQNEAQ (reference sequence). The V gene lost 6 bases and the J gene lost 4 bases, with 15 bases spanning the gap. There are 14 residues in the CDR3. For the CDR3, the DNA is TGTGCCAGCAGGGCGGTTACTCCAAGCTATGGCTACACCTTC. It is translated as CASRAVTPSYGYTF.

The chain combines TRBV5-1 with TRBJ2-1; a weak D match, TRBD1 (6 bases). This CDR3 has 15 amino acids. Trimming pared 2 bases from V and 6 bases from J, leaving 15 bases between. Germline loops: CDR1 SGHRS, CDR2 YFSETQ. The CDR3 region is CASSLTGSIGNEQFF. The CDR3 DNA follows: TGCGCCAGCAGCTTAACAGGGTCTATCGGCAATGAGCAGTTCTTC.

This clone was detected only a few times. This chain links TRBV7-8 with TRBJ2-7; D gene uncertain. CDR1 and CDR2 from the germline V gene are SGHVS and FQNEAQ. The germline V and J ends were trimmed by 2 bases and 2 bases, with 10 bases remaining between them. CDR3 length: 14 amino acids. The CDR3 DNA reads TGTGCCAGCAGCTTACCAGGAACCACCTACGAGCAGTACTTC. It translates to CASSLPGTTYEQYF. The full variable domain, rest sourced from reference TRBV7-8 and TRBJ2-7, is GAGVSQSPRYKVAKRGQDVALRCDPISGHVSLFWYQQALGQGPEFLTYFQNEAQLDKSGLPSDRFFAERPEGSVSTLKIQRTQQEDSAVYLCASSLPGTTYEQYFGPGTRLTVT.

The CDR3 DNA follows: TGTGCCAGCTCAGAACAATATCCAAAACTAGCGGGAGGGTCGAGCTCCTACAATGAGCAGTTCTTC. Protein product: CASSEQYPKLAGGSSSYNEQFF. The rearrangement uses TRBV18 and TRBJ2-1; 13 nucleotides align to TRBD2. J lost 0 bases, V lost 5 bases, and 19 bases had no gene match. Germline V gene lookup returns CDR1 KGHSH and CDR2 LQKENI. This CDR3 is built from 22 residues.

J is TRBJ2-5 and V is TRBV10-3, with TRBD1 matching over 8 bases. After removal of 10 bases from V and 1 base from J, the junction contained 5 bases not matched to a gene. The CDR3 contains 13 residues. Germline V lookup: CDR1 ENHRY, CDR2 SYGVKD. The CDR3 region has the DNA TGTGCCAGCCGGGACAGGATCCAAGAGACCCAGTACTTC. This encodes CASRDRIQETQYF.

V gene TRBV6-5 combines with J gene TRBJ2-7; D ambiguous. CDR1 and CDR2 from the germline V gene are MNHEY and SVGAGI. The V gene lost 2 bases and the J gene lost 3 bases, with 2 bases spanning the gap. This CDR3 comprises 11 residues. The CDR3 bases are TGTGCCAGCAGTTACAACTACGAGCAGTACTTC. Translating gives CASSYNYEQYF.

V and J are TRBV18 and TRBJ1-1; possible D gene TRBD1, 5 bases. CDR3 length: 14 amino acids. Trimming left V 3 bases short and J 4 bases short, with 12 bases between. CDR1 is KGHSH and CDR2 is LQKENI in the germline V gene. Here the CDR3 DNA reads TGTGCCAGCTCACCTCCGGGACGGATCACTGAAGCTTTCTTT. It codes for CASSPPGRITEAFF. Looking up the rest from reference TRBV18 and TRBJ1-1 gives the full variable domain: NAGVMQNPRHLVRRRGQEARLRCSPMKGHSHVYWYRQLPEEGLKFMVYLQKENIIDESGMPKERFSAEFPKEGPSILRIQQVVRGDSAAYFCASSPPGRITEAFFGQGTRLTVV.